The present T cell receptor (beta chain) was sequenced within a study of radiotherapy plus CTLA-4 blockade in lung cancer. Study findings and constraints: Radiotherapy plus ipilimumab was followed by expansion in blood of tumor-derived TCR clones. It was early blood T cell clone dynamics, with interferon-beta, that reportedly best predicted response.

Concerning this clone: Antigen: not known.

Per the germline V gene, CDR1 is SGHRS and CDR2 is YFSETQ. The V gene end was trimmed by 2 bases and the J gene end by 8 bases; junction bases not matched to a gene: 9. The CDR3 loop spans 15 amino acids. Data came from immunoSEQ multiplex PCR; TCRdb stores just in-frame clones and leaves some out. The repertoire includes some 50,000 clones, under 85% of them detected once, and 3.2% sits in the top ten. Patients with chemo-refractory metastatic non-small-cell lung cancer received focal radiation plus CTLA-4 blockade with ipilimumab. The genes are TRBV5-1 and TRBJ1-4; TRBD1 matches at 7 bases. The sequenced sample was peripheral blood, obtained from a patient treated with radiotherapy plus ipilimumab. This clonotype was sampled from a human donor with non-small cell lung cancer who had a partial response to radiotherapy plus ipilimumab. Written as DNA, the CDR3 is TGCGCCAGCAGCTTAGGGGGGACAGACCTCGAAAAACTGTTTTTT. Translation: CASSLGGTDLEKLFF.